One sample yielded the 28 T cell receptor beta chains listed below, sequenced in a study of blood T cell repertoires in COVID-19. Assay: immunoSEQ multiplex PCR; the TCRdb copy retains only in-frame clones and omits some. Here the sample spans around 150,000 clones, around four fifths being singletons. The sequenced sample consisted of peripheral blood. These receptors all come from a woman older than 75 with acute or convalescent COVID-19.

The V call is TRBV21-1, the J call TRBJ2-2; the D call TRBD2 from the table was never checked on the DNA. TRBV21-1 is recorded as a pseudogene. The CDR3 contains 16 residues. The CDR3 loop is CASSKEVRGKTWELFF. Here the CDR3 DNA reads TGTGCCAGCAGCAAAGAAGTCCGCGGGAAGACCTGGGAGCTGTTTTTT.

The genes are TRBV7-6 and TRBJ1-2; TRBD1 matches 9 bases. The germline CDR1 and CDR2 sequences are SGHVS and FNYEAQ. The V gene end was trimmed by 0 bases and the J gene end by 6 bases; junction bases not matched to a gene: 8. The length of the CDR3 is 16 residues. As DNA, the CDR3 is TGTGCCAGCAGCTTAGCGGGGACAGGGCTCGGAGATGGCTACACCTTC. Translating gives CASSLAGTGLGDGYTF.

The genes are TRBV24-1 and TRBJ2-5; D is uncertain. V was pared by 2 bases and J by 2 bases, with 5 bases between. The germline gives CDR1 KGHDR, CDR2 SFDVKD. This CDR3 spans 13 amino acids. The CDR3, as DNA: TGTGCCACCAGTGATTCATTTCAAGAGACCCAGTACTTC. Encoded protein: CATSDSFQETQYF.

V gene TRBV27 combines with J gene TRBJ1-2, with D uncertain. Germline V CDR1 and CDR2: MNHEY, SMNVEV (reference sequence). Trimming took 5 bases from V and 7 from J, leaving 17 bases between them. The CDR3 is made up of 14 amino acids. CDR3 residues: CASSNRDLASGYTF. The CDR3 nucleotides are TGTGCCAGCAGTAACCGGGATCTAGCGAGTGGCTACACCTTC.

This chain joins TRBV10-3 and TRBJ2-1, with TRBD2 matching over 11 bases. The ends lost 6 bases at V and 5 bases at J; junction bases unmatched: 3. CDR3 size: 14 residues. Germline CDR1 and CDR2: ENHRY and SYGVKD. CDR3 in DNA: TGTGCCATCAGGGGACTAGCGGCCGACAATGAGCAGTTCTTC. This encodes CAIRGLAADNEQFF.

This chain connects TRBV6-5 to TRBJ2-7; D gene unclear. Germline assignment: CDR1 MNHEY and CDR2 SVGAGI. The CDR3 extends over 13 amino acids. Trimming shortened V by 5 bases and J by 5 bases, and 13 bases separated the two germline ends. This CDR3 is CASSPGRVNEQYF. CDR3 in DNA: TGTGCCAGCAGTCCGGGTCGGGTGAACGAGCAGTACTTC.

The V call is TRBV6-5, the J call TRBJ1-2; D is undetermined. V was trimmed by 6 bases and J by 8 bases, leaving 16 bases between them. The germline V gene has CDR1 MNHEY and CDR2 SVGAGI. This CDR3 comprises 13 residues. This CDR3 is CASSFLLHGGYTF. The DNA of the CDR3 is TGTGCCAGCAGCTTCCTCTTGCATGGCGGCTACACCTTC.

The chain carries TRBV28 and TRBJ2-1; 8 bases fit TRBD2. J was trimmed by 4 bases and V by 5 bases; bases with no gene match: 4. This CDR3 is built from 14 residues. Looked up from germline, CDR1 is MDHEN and CDR2 is SYDVKM. CDR3 sequence reads: CASSQAGVYNEQFF. Here the CDR3 DNA reads TGTGCCAGCAGTCAAGCGGGAGTGTACAATGAGCAGTTCTTC.

The chain links TRBV5-8 to TRBJ1-5; 8 bases line up with TRBD1. Trimming took 0 bases from V and 9 from J; bases not matched to a gene: 2. Germline CDR1 and CDR2: SGHTS and YDEGEE. The CDR3 extends over 13 amino acids. The CDR3 spells CASSLVQGGPQHF. CDR3 nucleotides: TGTGCCAGCAGCTTGGTACAGGGGGGGCCCCAGCATTTT.

V usage is TRBV11-2 and J usage is TRBJ1-4; 9 bases are shared with TRBD1. Germline V CDR1 and CDR2: SGHAT, FQNNGV. Trimming at V came to 4 bases and at J to 8 bases, leaving 14 bases not matched to a gene. This CDR3 is 17 amino acids long. The CDR3 loop reads CASSSGTGKGVGEKLFF. Here the CDR3 DNA reads TGTGCCAGCAGCTCCGGGACAGGGAAAGGGGTCGGGGAAAAACTGTTTTTT.

CDR3 nucleotides: TGTGCCAGCAGCTTGGGGGGGCATAGCAATCAGCCCCAGCATTTT. As protein: CASSLGGHSNQPQHF. The gene calls are TRBV5-4 and TRBJ1-5; D possibly corresponds to TRBD1 (6 bases). The CDR3 sequence is 15 residues long. V was shortened by 0 bases and J by 0 bases, with 7 bases between the two germline ends. Germline V gives CDR1 SGHNT, CDR2 YYREEE (reference sequence).

The chain has TRBV18 and TRBJ2-7, with a tentative D call TRBD1 (5 bases). The ends were cut back, 2 bases at V and 2 bases at J, with 10 bases in the middle. This CDR3 spans 14 amino acids. Germline values: CDR1 KGHSH, CDR2 LQKENI. The CDR3 nucleotides are TGTGCCAGCTCACCAGGGGCTACTCCCTACGAGCAGTACTTC. This encodes CASSPGATPYEQYF.

The chain recombines TRBV3-1 (or the pseudogene TRBV3-2) with TRBJ1-5, with no clear D. Germline V gene sequence: CDR1 LGHDT, CDR2 YNNKEL (reference sequence). The CDR3 has 14 amino acids. Trimming took off 0 bases at V and 6 bases at J, with 9 bases between the two ends. The CDR3 coding sequence is TGTGCCAGCAGCCAAGATCTGGCGGCTCAGCCCCAGCATTTT. Protein: CASSQDLAAQPQHF.

The chain employs TRBV4-1 and TRBJ1-5, with D perhaps TRBD1 (6 bases). V shed 4 bases and J shed 2 bases, with 21 bases lying between them. Germline V gene data show CDR1 as MGHRA and CDR2 as YSYEKL. The CDR3 runs 18 residues. As DNA, the CDR3 is TGCGCCAGCAGCCTGAGCTCTCGACAGGCGCGTCGCAATCAGCCCCAGCATTTT. Encoded protein: CASSLSSRQARRNQPQHF.

This chain links TRBV6-5 with TRBJ2-7; 9 bases agree with TRBD2. The V gene's germline CDR1 is MNHEY and CDR2 SVGAGI. The CDR3 runs to 15 residues. J lost 6 bases, V lost 0 bases, and 6 bases had no gene match. The CDR3: CASSYSRTSAGEQYF. Written as DNA, the CDR3 is TGTGCCAGCAGTTACTCCCGGACTAGCGCTGGCGAGCAGTACTTC.

The chain employs TRBV7-9 and TRBJ2-7; 10 positions agree with TRBD2. After removal of 5 bases from V and 6 bases from J, the junction contained 10 bases not matched to a gene. Germline CDR1 SEHNR, CDR2 FQNEAQ (reference sequence). The CDR3 is made up of 15 amino acids. The CDR3 sequence is CASSTLAGAASEQYF. The CDR3 DNA reads as TGTGCCAGCAGCACTCTAGCGGGAGCCGCAAGCGAGCAGTACTTC.

The chain links TRBV5-4 to TRBJ2-5; 10 positions agree with TRBD1. Germline CDR1 SGHNT, CDR2 YYREEE (reference sequence). V dropped 4 bases and J dropped 5; count of bases not matched to a gene: 11. This CDR3 has 16 amino acids. CDR3 in DNA: TGTGCCAGCAGCAGCGGCCGGGACAGGGGTGTGGAGACCCAGTACTTC. Protein sequence: CASSSGRDRGVETQYF.

This chain links TRBV20-1 with TRBJ1-1, with D possibly TRBD1 on 5 matching bases. The CDR3 spans 15 residues. Germline CDR1 is DFQATT and CDR2 is SNEGSKA (reference sequence). V lost 3 bases to trimming and J lost 2 bases, with 16 bases between them. The CDR3 nucleotides read TGCAGTGCTAGTAAGGCAGGATGGGGCAACACTGAAGCTTTCTTT. Its protein is CSASKAGWGNTEAFF.

This clone was detected a few times. The V gene is TRBV7-6, the J gene TRBJ1-1; D gene unclear. CDR1 is SGHVS and CDR2 is FNYEAQ in the germline V gene. The V end lost 6 bases, the J end lost 5 bases, and 16 bases lay between the germline ends. The CDR3 runs to 14 residues. The DNA of the CDR3 is TGTGCCAGCAGTCTAGGAGGCAAGGGTACTGAAGCTTTCTTT. Protein: CASSLGGKGTEAFF.

The chain recombines TRBV5-1 with TRBJ1-1, with no clear D. Per the germline V gene, CDR1 is SGHRS and CDR2 is YFSETQ. This CDR3 has 14 residues. Trimming pared 0 bases from V and 13 bases from J, leaving 19 bases between. The CDR3 nucleotides are TGCGCCAGCAGCTTGGGCGTGGAGCGCGCGACGGGTTTCTTT. Translation gives CASSLGVERATGFF.

The CDR3 nucleotides read TGTGCCAGCAGTTTACTACAGGGAGCCCCTAACACCTTC. Its protein product is CASSLLQGAPNTF. The rearrangement uses TRBV2 and TRBJ1-2; possibly TRBD1 for D (6 bases). CDR1 SNHLY and CDR2 FYNNEI come from the germline V gene. CDR3 length: 13 residues. Trimming removed 5 bases from V and 12 bases from J, with 19 bases in between.

The chain links TRBV29-1 to TRBJ1-5; D remains unclear. Germline values: CDR1 SQVTM, CDR2 ANQGSEA. The CDR3 has 13 residues. Trimming took off 4 bases at V and 4 bases at J, with 11 bases between the two ends. CDR3 amino acids: CSVGGGKNQPQHF. In DNA, the CDR3 is TGCAGCGTTGGAGGTGGAAAAAATCAGCCCCAGCATTTT. The full variable domain, with the rest looked up from reference TRBV29-1 and TRBJ1-5, is SAVISQKPSRDICQRGTSLTIQCQVDSQVTMMFWYRQQPGQSLTLIATANQGSEATYESGFVIDKFPISRPNLTFSTLTVSNMSPEDSSIYLCSVGGGKNQPQHFGDGTRLSIL.

The rearrangement joins TRBV3-1 (or the pseudogene TRBV3-2) to TRBJ2-1; 7 bases are shared with TRBD2. Germline lookup yields CDR1 LGHDT and CDR2 YNNKEL (reference sequence). The CDR3 consists of 17 residues. V was clipped by 0 bases and J by 5 bases; unmatched bases: 10. The CDR3: CASSQETSSWVNNEQFF. The CDR3 DNA reads TGTGCCAGCAGCCAAGAGACTAGCTCCTGGGTCAACAATGAGCAGTTCTTC.

This clone was observed a few times. J is TRBJ1-6 and V is TRBV5-1; D not resolved. V was pared by 3 bases and J by 0 bases, with 10 bases between. CDR1 and CDR2 (germline): SGHRS, YFSETQ. CDR3 length: 16 residues. CDR3 region: CASSSRGSSYNSPLHF. For the CDR3, the DNA is TGCGCCAGCAGCTCGCGCGGAAGCTCCTATAATTCACCCCTCCACTTT.

The J gene is TRBJ1-2, the V gene TRBV11-3; 8 positions agree with TRBD1. CDR1 is SGHNT, CDR2 YENEEA, per germline. CDR3 length: 13 residues. V was clipped by 3 bases and J by 8 bases; unmatched bases: 5. DNA of the CDR3: TGTGCCAGCAGCTTCGGGACAGGCCTAGGCTACACCTTC. It codes for CASSFGTGLGYTF.

The chain couples TRBV30 to TRBJ2-7; unclear D gene. CDR3 size: 11 residues. V lost 2 bases and J 5 bases, leaving 7 bases between the germline ends. CDR1 and CDR2 from the germline V gene are GTSNPN and SVGIG (reference sequence). The CDR3, as DNA: TGTGCCTGGAGTCTAGGAAACGAGCAGTACTTC. Translation gives CAWSLGNEQYF.

The chain employs TRBV6-6 and TRBJ1-5; possible D gene TRBD1, 5 bases. Trimming took 7 bases from V and 5 from J, leaving 15 bases between them. Germline CDR1 MNHNY, CDR2 SVGAGI (reference sequence). This CDR3 has 14 amino acids. CDR3 nucleotides: TGTGCCAGCATTCCGGACATTAGTCATCAGCCCCAGCATTTT. It translates to CASIPDISHQPQHF.

This clone was counted many times. The chain joins TRBV6-6 to TRBJ1-1; the match to TRBD1 covers 8 bases. Germline CDR1 MNHNY, CDR2 SVGAGI (reference sequence). The V gene end was trimmed by 4 bases and the J gene end by 1 base; junction bases not matched to a gene: 8. This CDR3 is 16 amino acids long. The CDR3 DNA reads as TGTGCCAGCAGTTCAGGACAGGGAGCAGGGAACACTGAAGCTTTCTTT. Protein sequence: CASSSGQGAGNTEAFF.